This entry concerns a single TCR beta chain. Its target is not known. This sample stems from a study of cytomegalovirus exposure and HLA in healthy donors. Study results and caveats: Presence/absence analyses assumed roughly uniform sequencing depth across donors.

A multiplex PCR was run with 60 Vbeta primers and 13 Jbeta primers. Profiled with immunoSEQ multiplex PCR; TCRdb holds only in-frame clones, not every one. The sample has around 140,000 clones, around 80% seen once; the top ten hold about 3.1%. The specimen sequenced was PBMCs. This sequence was found in a man in his forties in good health and CMV-seronegative.

For the CDR3, the DNA is TGTGCCAGCAGTGCTCAGGGCACGGCGAACACTGAAGCTTTCTTT. This gives the protein CASSAQGTANTEAFF. V and J are TRBV2 and TRBJ1-1, with D possibly TRBD1 on 5 matching bases. CDR1 and CDR2 from the germline V gene are SNHLY and FYNNEI. V lost 4 bases and J 1 base, leaving 13 bases between the germline ends. CDR3 length: 15 amino acids. The full variable domain, its missing parts supplied by reference TRBV2 and TRBJ1-1, is EPEVTQTPSHQVTQMGQEVILRCVPISNHLYFYWYRQILGQKVEFLVSFYNNEISEKSEIFDDQFSVERPDGSNFTLKIRSTKLEDSAMYFCASSAQGTANTEAFFGQGTRLTVV.